A single sample gave rise to the 20 T cell receptor beta chains below, sequenced in a study of T cell responses to AZD1222 COVID-19 vaccine. This table comes from immunoSEQ multiplex PCR, and its TCRdb copy is limited to in-frame clones, with some not included. The table records 20,000 to 30,000 clones, more than 85% of them present only once. Source: peripheral blood, taken 28 days after the second AZD1222 dose. Every receptor here comes from an adult who received the AZD1222 COVID-19 vaccine.

The chain couples TRBV5-8 to TRBJ2-3, with 7 bases fitting TRBD1. The CDR3 has 14 amino acids. The germline CDR1 and CDR2 sequences are SGHTS and YDEGEE. V was clipped by 3 bases and J by 3 bases; unmatched bases: 4. CDR3: CASSSGQTTDTQYF. DNA for the CDR3: TGTGCCAGCAGCTCGGGACAGACGACAGATACGCAGTATTTT.

This chain links TRBV2 with TRBJ1-5; 7 nucleotides agree with TRBD1. The CDR3 runs to 16 residues. Germline-derived CDR1 and CDR2 are SNHLY and FYNNEI. Losses at the gene ends were 4 bases for V and 4 bases for J; bases not matched to a gene: 10. The CDR3 sequence is CASSAQGEQGNQPQHF. CDR3 nucleotide sequence: TGTGCCAGCAGTGCCCAGGGGGAGCAGGGTAATCAGCCCCAGCATTTT.

The chain has TRBV12-3 or TRBV12-4 and TRBJ2-1; D is ambiguous. This CDR3 region has 12 residues. Trimming shortened V by 1 base and J by 4 bases, and 2 bases separated the two germline ends. The CDR3 DNA reads TGTGCCAGCAGTTTAGGGTACAATGAGCAGTTCTTC. This sequence encodes CASSLGYNEQFF.

CDR3 coding DNA: TGCGCCAGCAGCGCGACAGGTACTGAAGCTTTCTTT. Translated: CASSATGTEAFF. This rearrangement joins TRBV5-1 to TRBJ1-1, with D maybe TRBD1 (6 bases). CDR3 length equals 12 residues. Germline loops: CDR1 SGHRS, CDR2 YFSETQ. V was cut by 4 bases and J by 5 bases, with 9 bases left in between.

V usage is TRBV24-1 and J usage is TRBJ2-6; the match to TRBD1 covers 10 bases. Germline loops: CDR1 KGHDR, CDR2 SFDVKD. Germline trimming cut 6 bases from V and 3 bases from J; bases unmatched to any gene: 13. The CDR3 sequence is 19 residues long. The CDR3 nucleotides are TGTGCCACCAGTTCCGAGCGTGACAGGGGGCAGGTTGGGGCCAACGTCCTGACTTTC. Residues: CATSSERDRGQVGANVLTF.

V and J are TRBV14 and TRBJ2-5, with TRBD2 as a possible D gene (6 bases). CDR3 length: 16 residues. V lost 3 bases to trimming and J lost 1 base, with 15 bases between them. Germline CDR1 SGHDN, CDR2 FVKESK. This chain's CDR3 is CASSHGGRAIQETQYF. The CDR3 DNA is TGTGCCAGCAGCCATGGAGGGCGGGCTATCCAAGAGACCCAGTACTTC.

The V and J genes are TRBV7-9 and TRBJ1-1; 7 bases map to TRBD1. The CDR3 extends over 13 amino acids. V lost 4 bases and J lost 7; bases outside the gene matches: 6. The germline V gene has CDR1 SEHNR and CDR2 FQNEAQ (reference sequence). The CDR3 nucleotides read TGTGCCAGCAGCTCGACAGGGAACTATGAAGCTTTCTTT. This sequence encodes CASSSTGNYEAFF. Based on the CDR3 plus reference TRBV7-9 and TRBJ1-1, the full variable domain is DTGVSQNPRHKITKRGQNVTFRCDPISEHNRLYWYRQTLGQGPEFLTYFQNEAQLEKSRLLSDRFSAERPKGSFSTLEIQRTEQGDSAMYLCASSSTGNYEAFFGQGTRLTVV.

V and J are TRBV10-3 and TRBJ2-3, with 9 bases that match TRBD1. The CDR3 is 12 residues long. The germline V gene encodes CDR1 ENHRY and CDR2 SYGVKD. After removal of 8 bases from V and 4 bases from J, the junction contained 1 base not matched to a gene. The CDR3 region is CAIGQGSDTQYF. The CDR3 DNA sequence: TGTGCCATCGGACAGGGGTCAGATACGCAGTATTTT.

This chain links TRBV7-3 with TRBJ2-2; D unresolved. With 5 bases removed from V and 4 bases from J, the gap between germline ends came to 11 bases. There are 14 residues in the CDR3. Germline V CDR1 and CDR2: SGHTA, FQGTGA. CDR3 sequence: CASSPTWITGELFF. In nucleotides, the CDR3 is TGTGCCAGCAGCCCGACTTGGATCACCGGGGAGCTGTTTTTT.

The V call is TRBV11-3, the J call TRBJ2-7, with 8 bases identical to TRBD1. This CDR3 contains 14 residues. Per germline, CDR1 SGHNT and CDR2 YENEEA. The J segment lost 3 bases and the V segment lost 5 bases, leaving 6 bases of the junction unmatched. Here the CDR3 reads CASSPRDRNYEQYF. The CDR3 DNA sequence: TGTGCCAGCAGCCCACGGGACAGGAACTACGAGCAGTACTTC.

V is TRBV7-3 and J is TRBJ1-5; the match to TRBD1 covers 12 bases. Germline V CDR1 and CDR2: SGHTA, FQGTGA. This CDR3 has 18 amino acids. V was pared by 5 bases and J by 2 bases, with 10 bases of the junction left unmatched. CDR3 DNA: TGTGCCAGCAGCCTAGTCCGGGACAGGGGGCTTCGCAATCAGCCCCAGCATTTT. Protein product: CASSLVRDRGLRNQPQHF.

This clone has just one count. The chain recombines TRBV7-3 with TRBJ2-5; tentatively, D is TRBD1 or TRBD2 (5 bases each). Germline CDR1 SGHTA, CDR2 FQGTGA. The CDR3 runs 16 residues. V lost 4 bases and J 5 bases, leaving 20 bases between the germline ends. The CDR3 reads CASSYGTFPSGETQYF. CDR3 nucleotides: TGTGCCAGCAGCTACGGGACGTTTCCCTCGGGGGAGACCCAGTACTTC.

The chain couples TRBV19 to TRBJ1-4; D gene unclear. Trimming pared 0 bases from V and 7 bases from J, leaving 15 bases between. The germline V gene encodes CDR1 LNHDA and CDR2 SQIVND (reference sequence). The CDR3 contains 16 residues. The CDR3 DNA sequence: TGTGCCAGTAGTATAGATCGGTGGATCTCGGGTGAAAAACTGTTTTTT. Translated: CASSIDRWISGEKLFF.

The genes are TRBV2 and TRBJ1-6; 8 bases map to TRBD1. The germline CDR1 and CDR2 sequences are SNHLY and FYNNEI. The CDR3 runs to 14 residues. The ends lost 3 bases at V and 9 bases at J; junction bases unmatched: 4. The CDR3 loop reads CASSDRDRFSPLHF. CDR3 bases: TGTGCCAGCAGTGACCGGGACAGGTTTTCACCCCTCCACTTT.

The gene calls are TRBV2 and TRBJ1-1, with 9 positions matching TRBD1. The CDR3 spans 15 residues. V shed 4 bases and J 1 base; nucleotides not matched to a gene: 4. The germline CDR1 and CDR2 sequences are SNHLY and FYNNEI. CDR3 region: CASSAQQGANTEAFF. DNA for the CDR3: TGTGCCAGCAGTGCTCAACAGGGGGCGAACACTGAAGCTTTCTTT.

The V and J genes are TRBV5-5 and TRBJ2-7; D is unresolved. V shed 5 bases and J shed 4 bases, with 16 bases lying between them. The length of the CDR3 is 14 residues. Germline CDR1 reads SGHKS; CDR2 reads YYEKEE (reference sequence). Written as DNA, the CDR3 is TGTGCCAGCAGACAAGAAATAGTAACGTACGAGCAGTACTTC. Amino acid sequence: CASRQEIVTYEQYF. Combining the CDR3 with reference TRBV5-5 and TRBJ2-7 gives the whole variable domain DAGVTQSPTHLIKTRGQQVTLRCSPISGHKSVSWYQQVLGQGPQFIFQYYEKEERGRGNFPDRFSARQFPNYSSELNVNALLLGDSALYLCASRQEIVTYEQYFGPGTRLTVT.

This clone occurred once. The chain uses TRBV6-1 and TRBJ1-4, with a weak D call TRBD1 (5 bases). Germline V gives CDR1 MNHNS, CDR2 SASEGT. Trimming pared 3 bases from V and 8 bases from J, leaving 10 bases between. The CDR3 covers 13 residues. CDR3 amino acids: CASSDRVWEKLFF. The CDR3 nucleotides are TGTGCCAGCAGTGACAGGGTTTGGGAAAAACTGTTTTTT.

In its sample, this clone was seen a few times. The chain employs TRBV27 and TRBJ2-7; TRBD2 matches at 9 bases. V lost 5 bases, J lost 3 bases, and 8 bases stayed unmatched. This CDR3 is built from 15 residues. Germline CDR1 and CDR2: MNHEY and SMNVEV (reference sequence). The CDR3 DNA reads TGTGCCAGCAGTGAGACGGGACTAGCTCGCTACGAGCAGTACTTC. It specifies CASSETGLARYEQYF.

The CDR3 DNA is TGCGCCAGCAGCCCAAGGGGTGGCAACTCCTACGAGCAGTACTTC. Translating it yields CASSPRGGNSYEQYF. The chain employs TRBV5-1 and TRBJ2-7; maybe TRBD1 (5 bases). V dropped 4 bases and J dropped 0 bases, with 14 bases sitting between them. Germline V gene sequence: CDR1 SGHRS, CDR2 YFSETQ. The CDR3 is 15 residues long. Together with reference TRBV5-1 and TRBJ2-7, the CDR3 gives the full variable domain: KAGVTQTPRYLIKTRGQQVTLSCSPISGHRSVSWYQQTPGQGLQFLFEYFSETQRNKGNFPGRFSGRQFSNSRSEMNVSTLELGDSALYLCASSPRGGNSYEQYFGPGTRLTVT.

The V gene is TRBV7-2, the J gene TRBJ2-7; 7 bases are a match to TRBD1. The CDR3 is 14 amino acids. Germline-derived CDR1 and CDR2 are SGHTA and FQGNSA. V lost 5 bases, J lost 3 bases, and 7 bases stayed unmatched. CDR3 DNA: TGTGCCAGCAGCCGGGGACAGTTGGTCTACGAGCAGTACTTC. The encoded protein is CASSRGQLVYEQYF.